Following are 20 T cell receptor beta chains from one sample sequenced in a study of CD8+ T cells in alopecia areata. Reverse transcribed after extraction, RNA yielded cDNA as the sequencing template. The data were produced by immunoSEQ multiplex PCR, yet TCRdb's version contains in-frame clones alone and is incomplete. The table includes about 260,000 clones, 45% to 70% detected once. Treatment: oral pan-JAK inhibitor, 5-10 mg twice daily. The sequencing here drew on CD4+ T cells sorted from blood, taken at approximately week 52, from a patient treated with tofacitinib. All receptors derive from a human donor with alopecia areata.

The CDR3 is CASSETPLGTYTEAFF. The DNA of the CDR3 is TGTGCCAGCAGCGAAACACCCCTCGGGACCTATACTGAAGCTTTCTTT. The chain couples TRBV6-6 to TRBJ1-1, with D tentatively TRBD1 (5 bases). The CDR3 contains 16 residues. Trimming took off 6 bases at V and 5 bases at J, with 22 bases between the two ends. In germline, CDR1 is MNHNY, CDR2 SVGAGI (reference sequence).

The chain employs TRBV7-8 and TRBJ2-1; 9 nucleotides line up with TRBD2. CDR3 length equals 15 residues. The J segment lost 7 bases and the V segment lost 5 bases, leaving 9 bases of the junction unmatched. From germline, CDR1 is SGHVS and CDR2 FQNEAQ. The CDR3 protein is CASSARGGLSNEQFF. The CDR3 bases are TGTGCCAGCAGCGCGCGGGGGGGCTTGTCGAATGAGCAGTTCTTC.

The chain uses TRBV4-2 and TRBJ1-5; D is undetermined. Trimming stripped 0 bases from V and 4 bases from J, with 7 bases between. Germline V gives CDR1 LGHNA, CDR2 YNFKEQ. This CDR3 has 14 amino acids. CDR3: CASSQDWENQPQHF. CDR3 sequence (DNA): TGTGCCAGCAGCCAAGATTGGGAGAATCAGCCCCAGCATTTT.

The chain links TRBV29-1 to TRBJ2-1, with D tentatively TRBD2 (5 bases). Germline CDR1 and CDR2: SQVTM and ANQGSEA. V lost 5 bases and J lost 11, with 16 bases in between. This CDR3 is 12 amino acids long. The CDR3 here is CSVLATKPQQFF. In DNA, the CDR3 is TGCAGCGTTCTAGCTACCAAACCTCAGCAGTTCTTC.

This clone was counted only a few times. The chain couples TRBV30 to TRBJ2-7, with D unclear. The germline V gene encodes CDR1 GTSNPN and CDR2 SVGIG (reference sequence). This CDR3 contains 14 residues. Between the trimmed V and J ends, which lost 0 bases and 6 bases, there was a span of 15 bases. CDR3 DNA sequence: TGTGCCTGGAGTGTAATTTGGCTAAAGGGCGAGCAGTACTTC. Protein product: CAWSVIWLKGEQYF.

This sequence joins TRBV27 and TRBJ1-5; TRBD1 might be the D (6 bases). The V end was cut by 5 bases, the J end by 2 bases, with 13 bases between. The length of the CDR3 is 15 residues. The germline V gene has CDR1 MNHEY and CDR2 SMNVEV (reference sequence). Written as DNA, the CDR3 is TGTGCCAGCAGTGCCGAGGCAGGGGGCAATCAGCCCCAGCATTTT. The encoded protein is CASSAEAGGNQPQHF.

This clone was picked up a small number of times. The chain links TRBV29-1 to TRBJ2-1; no definite D call. The CDR3 consists of 14 residues. Trimming cost V 4 bases and J 8 bases, with 18 bases left between them. Germline CDR1 SQVTM, CDR2 ANQGSEA. The CDR3 DNA reads TGCAGCGTTGTAGGGCTTTCGGTGGGCGATGAGCAGTTCTTC. Translating it yields CSVVGLSVGDEQFF.

The genes are TRBV19 and TRBJ1-2; 8 bases line up with TRBD1. V lost 6 bases and J lost 4; bases outside the gene matches: 4. This CDR3 spans 13 amino acids. Germline values: CDR1 LNHDA, CDR2 SQIVND (reference sequence). CDR3 amino acids: CASSLQGGYGYTF. The CDR3 DNA reads TGTGCCAGTAGCCTACAGGGGGGCTATGGCTACACCTTC. The whole variable domain, remainder taken from reference TRBV19 and TRBJ1-2, is DGGITQSPKYLFRKEGQNVTLSCEQNLNHDAMYWYRQDPGQGLRLIYYSQIVNDFQKGDIAEGYSVSREKKESFPLTVTSAQKNPTAFYLCASSLQGGYGYTFGSGTRLTVV.

In regard to this clone: Other nucleotide sequences in the sample specify the same CDR3. V gene TRBV20-1 combines with J gene TRBJ2-5, with TRBD2 matching 7 bases. Germline V lookup: CDR1 DFQATT, CDR2 SNEGSKA (reference sequence). The CDR3 is 11 amino acids. The ends lost 3 bases at V and 5 bases at J; junction bases unmatched: 0. Here the CDR3 reads CSARGGETQYF. The CDR3 coding sequence is TGCAGTGCTAGGGGAGGGGAGACCCAGTACTTC.

This clone was seen only a few times. The chain employs TRBV30 and TRBJ1-5; no firm D call. The CDR3 contains 13 residues. Deletions cut 5 bases from V and 4 bases from J, with 12 bases between. Looked up from germline, CDR1 is GTSNPN and CDR2 is SVGIG (reference sequence). CDR3 DNA sequence: TGTGCCTGGGCTCTCGACGCGAATCAGCCCCAGCATTTT. This translates into CAWALDANQPQHF.

This clone turned up a few times. The rearrangement links TRBV29-1 to TRBJ1-2; D might be TRBD1 (6 bases). Trimming removed 6 bases from V and 4 bases from J, with 18 bases in between. Germline V CDR1 and CDR2: SQVTM, ANQGSEA. CDR3 length: 14 amino acids. CDR3 in DNA: TGCAGCGTGACCCCCAAGACAGGCCTCTATGGCTACACCTTC. Amino acids: CSVTPKTGLYGYTF. The full variable domain, its missing parts supplied by reference TRBV29-1 and TRBJ1-2, is SAVISQKPSRDICQRGTSLTIQCQVDSQVTMMFWYRQQPGQSLTLIATANQGSEATYESGFVIDKFPISRPNLTFSTLTVSNMSPEDSSIYLCSVTPKTGLYGYTFGSGTRLTVV.

The rearrangement links TRBV9 to TRBJ2-1; D unclear. Trimming removed 0 bases at V and 3 bases at J, with 10 bases between. In germline, CDR1 is SGDLS, CDR2 YYNGEE. The CDR3 has 15 amino acids. In DNA, the CDR3 is TGTGCCAGCAGCGTAGTTTCCCAAAGCTACAATGAGCAGTTCTTC. Its translation is CASSVVSQSYNEQFF.

The V and J genes are TRBV7-3 and TRBJ2-3, with 7 positions matching TRBD1. The V segment lost 7 bases and the J segment 2 bases; nucleotides outside the gene matches: 9. The CDR3 covers 15 residues. The V gene's germline CDR1 is SGHTA and CDR2 FQGTGA. The DNA for the CDR3 is TGTGCCAGCACCATCACAGGACAGGCCACAGATACGCAGTATTTT. This sequence encodes CASTITGQATDTQYF.

This chain joins TRBV25-1 and TRBJ1-1; TRBD1 matches 10 bases. The CDR3 runs 11 residues. Germline trimming cut 6 bases from V and 11 bases from J; bases unmatched to any gene: 3. The germline V gene encodes CDR1 MGHDK and CDR2 SYGVNS. Here the CDR3 reads CASSRQGAAFF. CDR3 DNA: TGTGCCAGCAGCCGACAGGGGGCGGCTTTCTTT.

The chain couples TRBV20-1 to TRBJ1-2; D perhaps matches TRBD1 (6 bases). The CDR3 contains 9 residues. Trimming removed 6 bases at V and 7 bases at J, with 6 bases between. The V gene's germline CDR1 is DFQATT and CDR2 SNEGSKA (reference sequence). This chain's CDR3 is CSAGAGYTF. CDR3 nucleotides: TGCAGTGCGGGGGCTGGCTACACCTTC.

The chain employs TRBV29-1 and TRBJ1-2; the D gene is possibly TRBD1 (6 bases). Trimming shortened V by 2 bases and J by 8 bases, and 12 bases separated the two germline ends. The CDR3 spans 12 residues. Germline V gene sequence: CDR1 SQVTM, CDR2 ANQGSEA. The CDR3 is CSVEIGGKGYTF. The CDR3 DNA follows: TGCAGCGTTGAAATAGGGGGAAAAGGCTACACCTTC.

This chain connects TRBV4-1 to TRBJ2-7, with D hard to call. The germline V and J ends were trimmed by 5 bases and 5 bases, with 19 bases remaining between them. CDR3 length: 15 amino acids. Germline CDR1 and CDR2: MGHRA and YSYEKL. CDR3 DNA sequence: TGCGCCAGCAGCGAAGGCGACACGACGGCTCACGAGCAGTACTTC. Amino acid sequence: CASSEGDTTAHEQYF.

A note on this clone: A much bigger clone sits one base away, suggesting this may be a read error. Within the sample, other DNA sequences also encode this same CDR3. J is TRBJ1-1 and V is TRBV5-6; tentative D call: TRBD1 (5 bases). Per germline, CDR1 SGHDT and CDR2 YYEEEE. Trimming removed 1 base at V and 2 bases at J, with 6 bases between. The CDR3 contains 13 residues. CDR3 residues: CASSLQGNTEAFF. The CDR3 nucleotides are TGTGCCAGCAGCTTGCAGGGAAACACTGAAGCTTTCTTT. Variable domain in full (rest from reference TRBV5-6 and TRBJ1-1): DAGVTQSPTHLIKTRGQQVTLRCSPKSGHDTVSWYQQALGQGPQFIFQYYEEEERQRGNFPDRFSGHQFPNYSSELNVNALLLGDSALYLCASSLQGNTEAFFGQGTRLTVV.

The chain uses TRBV29-1 and TRBJ2-5; 10 bases align to TRBD1. The CDR3 length is 13 residues. V was clipped by 4 bases and J by 6 bases; unmatched bases: 5. Germline assignment: CDR1 SQVTM and CDR2 ANQGSEA. The chain's CDR3 is CSVARDRGQTQYF. The CDR3 region has the DNA TGCAGCGTTGCAAGGGACAGGGGTCAGACCCAGTACTTC.

This clone was seen a few times. This sequence joins TRBV2 and TRBJ1-2; D is unresolved. The V end was cut by 0 bases, the J end by 4 bases, with 6 bases between. The germline CDR1 and CDR2 sequences are SNHLY and FYNNEI. The CDR3 runs to 13 residues. In nucleotides, the CDR3 is TGTGCCAGCAGTGAAGCGTGGGGCTATGGCTACACCTTC. Amino acid sequence: CASSEAWGYGYTF.